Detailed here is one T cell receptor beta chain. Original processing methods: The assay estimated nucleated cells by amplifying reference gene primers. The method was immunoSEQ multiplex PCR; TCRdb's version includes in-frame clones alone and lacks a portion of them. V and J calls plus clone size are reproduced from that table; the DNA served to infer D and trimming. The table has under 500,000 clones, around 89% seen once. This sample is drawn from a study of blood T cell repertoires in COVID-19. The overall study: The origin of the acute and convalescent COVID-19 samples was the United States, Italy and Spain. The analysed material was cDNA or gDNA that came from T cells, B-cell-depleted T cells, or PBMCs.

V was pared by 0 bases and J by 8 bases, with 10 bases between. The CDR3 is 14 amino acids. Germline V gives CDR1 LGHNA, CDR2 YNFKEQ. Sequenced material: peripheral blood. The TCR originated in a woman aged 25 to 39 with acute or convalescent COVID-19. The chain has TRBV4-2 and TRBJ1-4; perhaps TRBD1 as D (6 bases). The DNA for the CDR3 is TGTGCCAGCAGCCAAGACAGGGGTGGCGAAAAACTGTTTTTT. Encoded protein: CASSQDRGGEKLFF.